Each of the 13 T cell receptor beta chains below was sequenced from the same sample in a study of shared clonotypes between healthy human individuals. Naive-designated CD8 cells lacked CD45RO, were positively enriched for CCR7, and omitted terminally differentiated effector memory CD45RA+ cells. Clones were read by immunoSEQ multiplex PCR, and TCRdb kept only the in-frame ones, dropping some. The sample gives approximately 600,000 clones, around 95% of which show up once; approximately 0.11% is in the top ten. The specimen was naive CD8+ T cells sorted from blood. The receptor set was obtained from a woman aged 25 to 39 in good health.

The chain employs TRBV6-6 and TRBJ2-7; D is ambiguous. CDR1 and CDR2 from the germline V gene are MNHNY and SVGAGI (reference sequence). This CDR3 has 11 amino acids. V was trimmed by 6 bases and J by 5 bases, leaving 8 bases between them. CDR3 coding DNA: TGTGCCAGCAGCTCCCTGAACGAGCAGTACTTC. Translating it yields CASSSLNEQYF.

The rearrangement links TRBV7-2 to TRBJ2-2; 12 bases are a match to TRBD2. The germline V gene has CDR1 SGHTA and CDR2 FQGNSA. The CDR3 runs 18 residues. With 1 base clipped from V and 7 bases from J, the junction kept 10 bases outside the gene matches. CDR3 in amino acids: CASSLDWTSGKGVGELFF. The CDR3 DNA sequence: TGTGCCAGCAGCTTAGACTGGACTAGCGGGAAAGGTGTCGGGGAGCTGTTTTTT. Drawing the rest from reference TRBV7-2 and TRBJ2-2, the complete variable domain is GAGVSQSPSNKVTEKGKDVELRCDPISGHTALYWYRQSLGQGLEFLIYFQGNSAPDKSGLPSDRFSAERTGGSVSTLTIQRTQQEDSAVYLCASSLDWTSGKGVGELFFGEGSRLTVL.

V gene TRBV5-6 combines with J gene TRBJ2-5; the D is unclear. The DNA end is a closer match to TRBJ2-7, so the J assignment may be wrong. CDR1 SGHDT and CDR2 YYEEEE come from the germline V gene. This CDR3 is built from 14 residues. The DNA for the CDR3 is TGTGCCAGCAGCTTGTCCCTAAGTTCCTACGAGCAGTACTTC. Amino acids: CASSLSLSSYEQYF.

Here the CDR3 reads CASSSSDGHQYF. CDR3 nucleotides: TGTGCCAGCAGCTCATCGGACGGGCACCAGTACTTC. V and J are TRBV7-9 and TRBJ2-7; D is undetermined. Germline CDR1 and CDR2: SEHNR and FQNEAQ (reference sequence). Between the trimmed V and J ends, which lost 4 bases and 10 bases, there was a span of 14 bases. The CDR3 runs to 12 residues. Full variable domain (outside the CDR3, taken from reference TRBV7-9 and TRBJ2-7): DTGVSQNPRHKITKRGQNVTFRCDPISEHNRLYWYRQTLGQGPEFLTYFQNEAQLEKSRLLSDRFSAERPKGSFSTLEIQRTEQGDSAMYLCASSSSDGHQYFGPGTRLTVT.

The chain recombines TRBV15 with TRBJ1-2, with D possibly being TRBD1 (5 bases). V gave up 3 bases and J gave up 8 bases, with 19 bases separating them. This CDR3 is built from 15 residues. Germline V CDR1 and CDR2: LNHNV, YYDKDF (reference sequence). Here the CDR3 reads CATSRVLGGRWGYTF. The CDR3, as DNA: TGTGCCACCAGCAGGGTGCTCGGGGGTCGATGGGGCTACACCTTC.

The chain uses TRBV4-1 and TRBJ2-7, with a possible D match to TRBD1 (8 bases). This CDR3 is 14 amino acids long. Germline V CDR1 and CDR2: MGHRA, YSYEKL. The germline V and J ends were trimmed by 4 bases and 7 bases, with 17 bases remaining between them. The CDR3 bases are TGCGCCAGCAGCCCTCAGGGGGCCGGGGGGGAGCAGTACTTC. Protein: CASSPQGAGGEQYF.

This clone was recorded only once. CDR3 sequence (DNA): TGTGCCAGCATACCCTTCTCCGGCGCCCAAGAGACCCAGTACTTC. It translates to CASIPFSGAQETQYF. The chain carries TRBV28 and TRBJ2-5, with D unclear. V lost 7 bases and J lost 1, with 16 bases in between. The germline gives CDR1 MDHEN, CDR2 SYDVKM. The CDR3 length is 15 residues.

This chain joins TRBV7-9 and TRBJ2-7, with D tentatively TRBD1 (5 bases). Looked up from germline, CDR1 is SEHNR and CDR2 is FQNEAQ (reference sequence). CDR3 length equals 13 residues. V was pared by 3 bases and J by 3 bases, with 9 bases between. CDR3 sequence: CASSLGQHYEQYF. The CDR3 DNA is TGTGCCAGCAGCTTGGGGCAGCACTACGAGCAGTACTTC. The full variable domain, with the rest looked up from reference TRBV7-9 and TRBJ2-7, is DTGVSQNPRHKITKRGQNVTFRCDPISEHNRLYWYRQTLGQGPEFLTYFQNEAQLEKSRLLSDRFSAERPKGSFSTLEIQRTEQGDSAMYLCASSLGQHYEQYFGPGTRLTVT.

The chain employs TRBV9 and TRBJ2-5; 8 bases fit TRBD1. The tail of the sequence fits TRBJ2-7 better, so the J call may be wrong. This CDR3 region has 13 residues. Germline CDR1 is SGDLS and CDR2 is YYNGEE. CDR3 nucleotides: TGTGCCAGCAGCCTGACAGGGGCCTACGAGCAGTACTTC. The encoded protein is CASSLTGAYEQYF.

The CDR3 DNA sequence: TGTGCCACCAGCAAGGGGGACAGGTTGGCCGAGCAGTACTTC. It is translated as CATSKGDRLAEQYF. This chain links TRBV15 with TRBJ2-7, with TRBD1 matching over 8 bases. With 4 bases clipped from V and 6 bases from J, the junction kept 8 bases outside the gene matches. Per the germline V gene, CDR1 is LNHNV and CDR2 is YYDKDF (reference sequence). The CDR3 runs 14 residues.

V is TRBV29-1 and J is TRBJ2-1; the D gene could be TRBD1 or TRBD2 (6 bases each). The CDR3 length is 15 residues. CDR1 is SQVTM and CDR2 is ANQGSEA in the germline V gene. V gave up 6 bases and J gave up 6 bases, with 21 bases separating them. The CDR3 DNA follows: TGCAGCGTCCCTCGGAGGGGGTCGTTCGGCAATGAGCAGTTCTTC. It encodes CSVPRRGSFGNEQFF.

The rearrangement joins TRBV11-2 to TRBJ2-1; D gene ambiguous. Germline-derived CDR1 and CDR2 are SGHAT and FQNNGV. V lost 5 bases to trimming and J lost 10 bases, with 9 bases between them. CDR3 length equals 11 residues. The CDR3 loop is CASSPGPEQFF. The DNA of the CDR3 is TGTGCCAGCAGCCCCGGCCCCGAGCAGTTCTTC. The variable domain in full, completed from reference TRBV11-2 and TRBJ2-1, reads EAGVAQSPRYKIIEKRQSVAFWCNPISGHATLYWYQQILGQGPKLLIQFQNNGVVDDSQLPKDRFSAERLKGVDSTLKIQPAKLEDSAVYLCASSPGPEQFFGPGTRLTVL.

The chain carries TRBV10-2 and TRBJ2-7; TRBD2 matches 8 bases. The CDR3 runs to 14 residues. The germline CDR1 and CDR2 sequences are WSHSY and SAAADI. V lost 7 bases and J lost 4; bases outside the gene matches: 9. Here the CDR3 DNA reads TGCGCCAGCACCCCGGGACTAGGAGCGTACGAGCAGTACTTC. This encodes CASTPGLGAYEQYF.